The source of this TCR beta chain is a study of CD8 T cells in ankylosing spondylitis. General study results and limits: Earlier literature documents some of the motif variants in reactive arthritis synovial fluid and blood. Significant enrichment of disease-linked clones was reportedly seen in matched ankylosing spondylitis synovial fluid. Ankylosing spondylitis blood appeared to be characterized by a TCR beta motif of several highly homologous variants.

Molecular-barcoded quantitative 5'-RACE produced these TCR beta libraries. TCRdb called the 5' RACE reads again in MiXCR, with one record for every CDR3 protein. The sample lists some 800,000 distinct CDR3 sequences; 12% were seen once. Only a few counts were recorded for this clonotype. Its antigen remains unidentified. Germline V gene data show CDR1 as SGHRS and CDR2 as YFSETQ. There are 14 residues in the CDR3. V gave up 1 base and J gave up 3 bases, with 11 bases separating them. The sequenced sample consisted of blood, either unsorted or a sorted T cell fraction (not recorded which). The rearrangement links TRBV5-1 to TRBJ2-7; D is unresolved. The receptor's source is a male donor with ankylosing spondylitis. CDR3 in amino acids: CASSLLDADYEQYF. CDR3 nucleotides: TGCGCCAGCAGCTTGTTGGACGCGGACTACGAGCAGTACTTC.